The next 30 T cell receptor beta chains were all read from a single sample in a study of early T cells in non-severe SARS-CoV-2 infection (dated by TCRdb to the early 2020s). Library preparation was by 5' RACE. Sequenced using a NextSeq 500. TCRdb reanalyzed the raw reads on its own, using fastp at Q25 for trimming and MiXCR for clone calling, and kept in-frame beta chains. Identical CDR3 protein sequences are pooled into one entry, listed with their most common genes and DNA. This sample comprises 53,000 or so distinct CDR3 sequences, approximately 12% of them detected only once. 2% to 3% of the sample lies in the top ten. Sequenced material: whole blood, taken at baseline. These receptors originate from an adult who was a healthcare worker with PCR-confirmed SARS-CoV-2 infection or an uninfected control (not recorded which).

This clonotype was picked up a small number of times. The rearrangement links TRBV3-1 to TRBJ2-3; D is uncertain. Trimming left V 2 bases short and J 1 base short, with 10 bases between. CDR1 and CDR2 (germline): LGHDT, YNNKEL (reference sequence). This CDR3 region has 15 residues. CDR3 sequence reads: CASSQPSKGTDTQYF. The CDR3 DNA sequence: TGTGCCAGCAGCCAACCGAGTAAGGGCACAGATACGCAGTATTTT.

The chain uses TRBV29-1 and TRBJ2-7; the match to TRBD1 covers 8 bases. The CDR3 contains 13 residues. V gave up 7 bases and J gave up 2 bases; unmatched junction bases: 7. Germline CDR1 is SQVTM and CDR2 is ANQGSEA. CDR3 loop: CSEIPDRAYEQYF. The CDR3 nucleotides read TGCAGCGAGATACCGGACAGGGCCTACGAGCAGTACTTC.

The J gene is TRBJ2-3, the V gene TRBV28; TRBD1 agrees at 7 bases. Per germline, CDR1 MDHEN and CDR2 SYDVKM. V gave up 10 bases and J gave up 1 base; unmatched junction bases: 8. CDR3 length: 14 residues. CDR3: CATQTTGGTDTQYF. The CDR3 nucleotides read TGTGCCACCCAAACCACAGGGGGCACAGATACGCAGTATTTT. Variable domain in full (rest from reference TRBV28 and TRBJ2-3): DVKVTQSSRYLVKRTGEKVFLECVQDMDHENMFWYRQDPGLGLRLIYFSYDVKMKEKGDIPEGYSVSREKKERFSLILESASTNQTSMYLCATQTTGGTDTQYFGPGTRLTVL.

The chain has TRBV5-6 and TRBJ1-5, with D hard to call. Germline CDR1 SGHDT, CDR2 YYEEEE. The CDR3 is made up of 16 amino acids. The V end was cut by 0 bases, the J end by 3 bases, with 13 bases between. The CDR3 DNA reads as TGTGCCAGCAGCTTGGGGCAGCCCATTGACAATCAGCCCCAGCATTTT. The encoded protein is CASSLGQPIDNQPQHF.

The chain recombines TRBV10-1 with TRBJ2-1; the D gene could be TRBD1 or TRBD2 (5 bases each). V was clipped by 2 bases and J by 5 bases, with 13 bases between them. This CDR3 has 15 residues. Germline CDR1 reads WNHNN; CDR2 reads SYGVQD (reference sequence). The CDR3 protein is CASSEASGRNNEQFF. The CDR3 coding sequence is TGCGCCAGCAGTGAGGCGTCGGGACGGAACAATGAGCAGTTCTTC.

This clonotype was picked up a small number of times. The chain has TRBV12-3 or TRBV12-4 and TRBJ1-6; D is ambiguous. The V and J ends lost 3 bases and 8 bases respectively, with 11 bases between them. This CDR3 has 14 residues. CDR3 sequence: CASSLVREDSPLHF. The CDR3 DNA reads TGTGCCAGCAGTTTGGTCCGGGAGGATTCACCCCTCCACTTT.

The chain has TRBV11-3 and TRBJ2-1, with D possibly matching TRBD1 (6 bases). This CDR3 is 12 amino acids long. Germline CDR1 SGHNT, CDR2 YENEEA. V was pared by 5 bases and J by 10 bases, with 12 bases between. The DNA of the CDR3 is TGTGCCAGCAGCACCCGAACAGGGGAGCAGTTCTTC. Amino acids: CASSTRTGEQFF.

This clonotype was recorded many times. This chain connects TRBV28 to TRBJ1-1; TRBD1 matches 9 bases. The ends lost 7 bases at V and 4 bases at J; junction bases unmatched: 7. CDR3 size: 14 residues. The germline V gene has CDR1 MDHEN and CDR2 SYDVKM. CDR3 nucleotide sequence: TGTGCCAGCACTAGGACAGGGGTGATCACTGAAGCTTTCTTT. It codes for CASTRTGVITEAFF.

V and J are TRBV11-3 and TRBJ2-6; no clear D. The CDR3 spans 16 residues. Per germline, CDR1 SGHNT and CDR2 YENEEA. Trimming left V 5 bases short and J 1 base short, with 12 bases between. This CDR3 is CASSEQVGSGANVLTF. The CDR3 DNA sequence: TGTGCCAGCAGCGAGCAGGTCGGATCTGGGGCCAACGTCCTGACTTTC.

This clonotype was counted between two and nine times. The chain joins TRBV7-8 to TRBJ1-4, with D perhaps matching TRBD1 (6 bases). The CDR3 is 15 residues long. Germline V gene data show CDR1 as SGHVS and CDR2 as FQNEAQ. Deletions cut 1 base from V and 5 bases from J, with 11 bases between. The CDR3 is CASSLVAGVNEKLFF. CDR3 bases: TGTGCCAGCAGCTTAGTGGCAGGGGTAAATGAAAAACTGTTTTTT. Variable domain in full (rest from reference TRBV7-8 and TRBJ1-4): GAGVSQSPRYKVAKRGQDVALRCDPISGHVSLFWYQQALGQGPEFLTYFQNEAQLDKSGLPSDRFFAERPEGSVSTLKIQRTQQEDSAVYLCASSLVAGVNEKLFFGSGTQLSVL.

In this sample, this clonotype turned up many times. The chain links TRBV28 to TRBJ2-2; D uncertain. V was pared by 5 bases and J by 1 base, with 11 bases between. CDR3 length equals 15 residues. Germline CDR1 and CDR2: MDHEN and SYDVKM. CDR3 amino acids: CASSLLLGNTGELFF. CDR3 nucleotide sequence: TGTGCCAGCAGTCTCCTACTCGGGAACACCGGGGAGCTGTTTTTT.

CDR3 residues: CASSRTRGGHYEQYF. CDR3 coding DNA: TGTGCCAGCAGCCGCACTCGAGGGGGACACTACGAGCAGTACTTC. The chain combines TRBV4-2 with TRBJ2-7; possibly TRBD1 for D (6 bases). The CDR3 runs to 15 residues. Trimming removed 4 bases from V and 3 bases from J, with 16 bases in between. CDR1 is LGHNA, CDR2 YNFKEQ, per germline.

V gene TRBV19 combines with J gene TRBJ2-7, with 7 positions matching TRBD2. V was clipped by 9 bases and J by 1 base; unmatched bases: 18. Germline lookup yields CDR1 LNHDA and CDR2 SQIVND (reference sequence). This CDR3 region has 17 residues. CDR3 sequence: CASTKSPGGRESYEQYF. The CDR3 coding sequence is TGTGCCAGCACAAAATCACCGGGAGGCAGGGAATCCTACGAGCAGTACTTC.

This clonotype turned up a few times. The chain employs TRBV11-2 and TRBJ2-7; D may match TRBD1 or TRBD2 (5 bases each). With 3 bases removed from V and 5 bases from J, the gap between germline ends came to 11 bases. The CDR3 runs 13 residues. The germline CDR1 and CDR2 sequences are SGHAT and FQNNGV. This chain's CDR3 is CASSFARGHEQYF. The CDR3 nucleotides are TGTGCCAGCAGCTTCGCCCGGGGACACGAGCAGTACTTC.

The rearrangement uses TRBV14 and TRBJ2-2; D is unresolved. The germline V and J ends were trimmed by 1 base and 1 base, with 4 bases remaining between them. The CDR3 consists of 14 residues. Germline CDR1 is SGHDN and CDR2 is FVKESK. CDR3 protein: CASSQAWNTGELFF. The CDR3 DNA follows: TGTGCCAGCAGCCAAGCGTGGAACACCGGGGAGCTGTTTTTT. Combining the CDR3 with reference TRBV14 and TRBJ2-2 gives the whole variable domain EAGVTQFPSHSVIEKGQTVTLRCDPISGHDNLYWYRRVMGKEIKFLLHFVKESKQDESGMPNNRFLAERTGGTYSTLKVQPAELEDSGVYFCASSQAWNTGELFFGEGSRLTVL.

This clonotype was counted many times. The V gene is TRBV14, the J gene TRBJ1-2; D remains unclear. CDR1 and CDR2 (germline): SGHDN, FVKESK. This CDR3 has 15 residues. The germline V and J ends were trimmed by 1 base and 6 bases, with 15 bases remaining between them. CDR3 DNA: TGTGCCAGCAGCCAAGGGACCGACCGCTTGGATGGCTACACCTTC. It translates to CASSQGTDRLDGYTF.

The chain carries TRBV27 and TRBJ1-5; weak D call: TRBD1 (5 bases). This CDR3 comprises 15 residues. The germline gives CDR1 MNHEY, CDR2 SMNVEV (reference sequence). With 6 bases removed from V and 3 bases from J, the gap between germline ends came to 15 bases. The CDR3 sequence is CASRARVHDNQPQHF. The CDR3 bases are TGTGCCAGCAGAGCCAGGGTTCATGACAATCAGCCCCAGCATTTT.

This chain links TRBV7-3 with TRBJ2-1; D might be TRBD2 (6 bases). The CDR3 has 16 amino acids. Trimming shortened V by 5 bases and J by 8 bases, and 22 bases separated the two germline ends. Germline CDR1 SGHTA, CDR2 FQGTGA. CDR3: CASSPTDYHRSDEQFF. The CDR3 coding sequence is TGTGCCAGCAGCCCCACGGACTATCACCGATCGGATGAGCAGTTCTTC.

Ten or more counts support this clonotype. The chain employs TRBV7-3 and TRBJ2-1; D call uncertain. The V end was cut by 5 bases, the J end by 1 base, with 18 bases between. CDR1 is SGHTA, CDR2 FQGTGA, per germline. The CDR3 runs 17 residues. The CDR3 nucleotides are TGTGCCAGCAGCAGAGGCATCAAGGGCAAGTCCTACAATGAGCAGTTCTTC. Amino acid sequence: CASSRGIKGKSYNEQFF.

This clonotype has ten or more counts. CDR3 nucleotide sequence: TGTGCCAGCAGCTTAACGACAGTATCCTACGAGCAGTACTTC. This translates into CASSLTTVSYEQYF. The J gene is TRBJ2-7, the V gene TRBV7-2; maybe TRBD1 (5 bases). V was pared by 2 bases and J by 1 base, with 9 bases between. CDR3 length: 14 amino acids. Germline V gene sequence: CDR1 SGHTA, CDR2 FQGNSA.

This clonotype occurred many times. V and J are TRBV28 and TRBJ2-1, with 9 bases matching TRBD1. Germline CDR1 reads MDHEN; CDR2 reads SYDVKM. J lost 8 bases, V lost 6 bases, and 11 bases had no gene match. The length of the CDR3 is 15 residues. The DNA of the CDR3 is TGTGCCAGCAGCCTCCGGGACAGGGAGAGTCATGAGCAGTTCTTC. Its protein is CASSLRDRESHEQFF.

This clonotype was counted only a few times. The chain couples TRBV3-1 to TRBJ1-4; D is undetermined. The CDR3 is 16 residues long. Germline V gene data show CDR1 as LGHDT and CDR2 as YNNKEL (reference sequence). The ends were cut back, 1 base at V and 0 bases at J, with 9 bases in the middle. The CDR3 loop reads CASSQGDIATNEKLFF. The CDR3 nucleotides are TGTGCCAGCAGCCAAGGCGATATTGCAACTAATGAAAAACTGTTTTTT.

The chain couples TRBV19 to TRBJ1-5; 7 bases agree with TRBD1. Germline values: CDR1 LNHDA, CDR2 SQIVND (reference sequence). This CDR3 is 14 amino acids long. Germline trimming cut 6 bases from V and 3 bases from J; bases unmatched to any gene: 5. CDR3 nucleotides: TGTGCCAGTAGGGAAGGACAGGTCAATCAGCCCCAGCATTTT. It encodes CASREGQVNQPQHF. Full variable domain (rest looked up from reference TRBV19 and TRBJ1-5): DGGITQSPKYLFRKEGQNVTLSCEQNLNHDAMYWYRQDPGQGLRLIYYSQIVNDFQKGDIAEGYSVSREKKESFPLTVTSAQKNPTAFYLCASREGQVNQPQHFGDGTRLSIL.

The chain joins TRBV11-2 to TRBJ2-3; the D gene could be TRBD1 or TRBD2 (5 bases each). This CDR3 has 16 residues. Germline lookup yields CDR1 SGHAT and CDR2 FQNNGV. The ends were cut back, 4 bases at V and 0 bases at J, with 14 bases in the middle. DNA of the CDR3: TGTGCCAGCAGCTACGGGACCCACGGAAGCACAGATACGCAGTATTTT. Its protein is CASSYGTHGSTDTQYF.

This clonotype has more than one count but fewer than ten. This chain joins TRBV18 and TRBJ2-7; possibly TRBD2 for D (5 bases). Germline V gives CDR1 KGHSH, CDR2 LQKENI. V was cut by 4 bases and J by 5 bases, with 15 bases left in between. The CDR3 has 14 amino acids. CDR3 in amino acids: CASSQGGSPDEQYF. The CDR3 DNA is TGTGCCAGCTCACAAGGAGGATCCCCGGACGAGCAGTACTTC.

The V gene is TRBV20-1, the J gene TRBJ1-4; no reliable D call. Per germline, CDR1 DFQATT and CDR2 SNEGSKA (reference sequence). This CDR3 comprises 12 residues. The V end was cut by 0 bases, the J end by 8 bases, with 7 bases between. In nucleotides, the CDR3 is TGCAGTGCTAGAGATTGGGGAGAAAAACTGTTTTTT. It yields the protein CSARDWGEKLFF.

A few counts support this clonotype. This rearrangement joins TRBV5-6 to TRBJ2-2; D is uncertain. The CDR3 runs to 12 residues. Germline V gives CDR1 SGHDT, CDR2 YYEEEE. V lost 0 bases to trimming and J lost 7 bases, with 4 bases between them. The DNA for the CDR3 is TGTGCCAGCAGCTTGGATATCGGGGAGCTGTTTTTT. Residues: CASSLDIGELFF.

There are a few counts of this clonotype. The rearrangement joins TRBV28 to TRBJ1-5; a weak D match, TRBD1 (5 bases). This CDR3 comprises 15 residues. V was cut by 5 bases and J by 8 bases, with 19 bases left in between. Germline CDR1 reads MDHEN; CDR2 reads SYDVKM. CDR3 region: CASSLGTALVEPQHF. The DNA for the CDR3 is TGTGCCAGCAGTCTAGGGACCGCCCTTGTTGAGCCCCAGCATTTT.

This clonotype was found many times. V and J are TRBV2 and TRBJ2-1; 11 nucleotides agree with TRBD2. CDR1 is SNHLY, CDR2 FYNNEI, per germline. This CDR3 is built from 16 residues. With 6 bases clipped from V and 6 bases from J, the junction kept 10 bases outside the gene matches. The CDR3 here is CASRTDTSGRFNEQFF. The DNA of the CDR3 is TGTGCCAGCAGGACTGATACTAGCGGGAGATTCAATGAGCAGTTCTTC.

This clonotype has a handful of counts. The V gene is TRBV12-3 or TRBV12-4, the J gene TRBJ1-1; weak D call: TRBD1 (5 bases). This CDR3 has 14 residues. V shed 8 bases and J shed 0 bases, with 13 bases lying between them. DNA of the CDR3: TGTGCCAGCTTCCACGGGACGGTGAACACTGAAGCTTTCTTT. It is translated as CASFHGTVNTEAFF.